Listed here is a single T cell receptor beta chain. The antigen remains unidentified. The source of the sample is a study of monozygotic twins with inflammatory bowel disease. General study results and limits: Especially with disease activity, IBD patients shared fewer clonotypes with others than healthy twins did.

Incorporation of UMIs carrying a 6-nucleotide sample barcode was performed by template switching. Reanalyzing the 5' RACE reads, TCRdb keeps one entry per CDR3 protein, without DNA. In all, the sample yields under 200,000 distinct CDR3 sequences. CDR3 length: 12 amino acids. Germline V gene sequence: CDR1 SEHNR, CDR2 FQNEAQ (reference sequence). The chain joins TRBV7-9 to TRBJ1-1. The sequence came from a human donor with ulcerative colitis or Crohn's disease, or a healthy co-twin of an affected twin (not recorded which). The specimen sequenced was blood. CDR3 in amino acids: CASSLVATEAFF.